This T cell receptor beta chain emerged from a study of blood T cell repertoires in COVID-19 (dated by TCRdb to about 2020). With respect to the entire study: The collaborator samples originated in the United States, Italy and Spain and spanned the acute and convalescent phases of COVID-19. The prospective study material was composed of cDNA or gDNA derived from T cells, B-cell-depleted T cells, or PBMCs. The dataset comprised deeply sampled blood TCRbeta repertoires from subjects exposed to, actively infected with, or recovered from COVID-19. The repertoires were released in a freely available public database meant as a resource for research on the immune response to SARS-CoV-2. The samples were drawn from the first 160 participants of the ongoing ImmuneRACE study and from 1,254 subjects provided by 6 global collaborators. A de-identified subject ID, COVID-19 status, age in years and sex were almost always included in the sample metadata. Where available, HLA class I and class II types were obtained from metadata supplied by the sample provider rather than from assay-based typing.

The immunoSEQ Assay, a bias-controlled multiplex PCR, was used to amplify TCRbeta CDR3 regions from genomic DNA. Turning to the authors' computational methods: The number of nucleated cells in each sample was estimated by amplification of reference gene primers within the assay. To quantify the absolute abundance of each unique TCRbeta CDR3 rearrangement, sequence reads were collapsed and filtered. For each sample, productive Simpson clonality was calculated as the square root of Simpson's diversity index across productive rearrangements. TCRdb limited this immuneACCESS table to in-frame rearrangements with V and J called. A share of clones is missing; checked studies link under half to unresolved V genes, and the rest is unexplained. V and J calls and clone size come straight from that table; D and trimming were deduced from the DNA. The sample yields approximately 300,000 clones; 83% were counted once. The top ten clonotypes cover approximately 1.3% of the sample.

Results the study describes overall, beyond this receptor: The amount of clinical and demographic metadata varied by source and participant and was provided uncurated.

Whole blood was collected in K2EDTA tubes by collaborating institutions according to the institutions' own protocols. Collaborator samples were shipped for TCRbeta analysis as frozen whole blood, isolated PBMCs, or DNA extracted from either sample type. Turning to this clone: It has no known antigen specificity. No much larger clone exists at a distance of one base, and base qualities are not known.

Sequenced: peripheral blood. This TCR came from a woman aged 45-65 years with acute or convalescent COVID-19.

The bases read TGCGCCAGCAGACCCGGGACAGGCTCTGGAAACACCATATATTTT. It specifies CASRPGTGSGNTIYF. Recombination joined TRBV5-1 with TRBJ1-3, with 8 bases in between that match TRBD1. The CDR3 goes from the cysteine to the phenylalanine over 15 residues. Of all the DNA, just the CDR3 is kept, 45 bases in frame from base 1. Trimming removed 5 bases from V and 0 bases from J; the gene matches leave 4 bases unexplained. Sequences SGHRS (CDR1) and YFSETQ (CDR2) are obtained from the germline V gene.